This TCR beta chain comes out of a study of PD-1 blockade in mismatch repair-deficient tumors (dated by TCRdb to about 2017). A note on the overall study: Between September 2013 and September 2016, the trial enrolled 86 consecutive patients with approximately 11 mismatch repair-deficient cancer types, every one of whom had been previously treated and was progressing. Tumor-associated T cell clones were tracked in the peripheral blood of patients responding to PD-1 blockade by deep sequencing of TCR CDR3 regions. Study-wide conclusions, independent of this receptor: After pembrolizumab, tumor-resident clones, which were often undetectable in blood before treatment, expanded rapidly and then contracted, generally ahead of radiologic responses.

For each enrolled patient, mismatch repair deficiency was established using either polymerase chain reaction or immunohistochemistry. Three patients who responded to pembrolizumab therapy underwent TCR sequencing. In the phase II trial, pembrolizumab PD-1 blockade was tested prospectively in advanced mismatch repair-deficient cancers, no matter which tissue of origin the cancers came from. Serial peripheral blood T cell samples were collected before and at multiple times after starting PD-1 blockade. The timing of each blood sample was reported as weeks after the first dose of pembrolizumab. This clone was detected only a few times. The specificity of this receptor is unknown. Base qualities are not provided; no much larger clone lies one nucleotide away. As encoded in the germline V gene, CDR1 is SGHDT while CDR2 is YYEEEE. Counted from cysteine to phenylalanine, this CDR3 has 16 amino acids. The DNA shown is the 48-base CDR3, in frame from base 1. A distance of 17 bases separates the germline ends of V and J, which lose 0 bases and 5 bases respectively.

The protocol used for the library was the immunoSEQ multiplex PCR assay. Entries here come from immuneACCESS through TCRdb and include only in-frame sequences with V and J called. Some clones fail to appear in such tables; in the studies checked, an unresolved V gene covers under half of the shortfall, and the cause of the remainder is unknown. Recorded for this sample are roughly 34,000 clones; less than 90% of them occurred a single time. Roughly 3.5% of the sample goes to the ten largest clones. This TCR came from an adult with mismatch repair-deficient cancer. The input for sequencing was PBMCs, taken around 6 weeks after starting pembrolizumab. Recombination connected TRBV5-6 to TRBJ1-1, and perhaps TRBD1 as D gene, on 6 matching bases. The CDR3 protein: CASSLVTGEGETEAFF. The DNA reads TGTGCCAGCAGCTTGGTTACGGGGGAGGGGGAGACTGAAGCTTTCTTT.